These T cell receptor beta chains were read from a single sample in a study of CDR3 diversity in severe acne. TCRdb fed the PCR reads into MiXCR, producing one record per CDR3 protein. This table has more than 80,000 distinct CDR3 sequences, about 53% appearing once. Input material: blood. The origin of the receptors is a male donor with severe acne vulgaris. CDR3s include the opening cysteine and the closing phenylalanine or tryptophan. Each record gives: clone size, D gene, J gene, V gene, CDR3 DNA, CDR3 protein. D genes are given only for firm matches. Not all rows give a size; the values are once, few, many and, for expanded clones, a class.

clone_size: .
d_call: TRBD2
j_call: TRBJ2-1
v_call: TRBV15
cdr3_nt: TGTGCCACCAGCATTGGACTAGCGGGACTAGCGAATGAGCAGTTCTTC
cdr3_aa: CATSIGLAGLANEQFF

clone_size: .
d_call: .
j_call: TRBJ1-1
v_call: TRBV7-9
cdr3_nt: TGTGCCAGCAGCTCTTCGGGACACCAGAACACTGAAGCTTTCTTT
cdr3_aa: CASSSSGHQNTEAFF

clone_size: .
d_call: .
j_call: TRBJ2-1
v_call: TRBV6-1
cdr3_nt: TGTGCCAGCACCGTAGGACCTTACTACAATGAGCAGTTCTTC
cdr3_aa: CASTVGPYYNEQFF

clone_size: .
d_call: .
j_call: TRBJ1-2
v_call: TRBV9
cdr3_nt: TGTGCCAGCAGCGTAGCGGCGTATGGCTACACCTTC
cdr3_aa: CASSVAAYGYTF

clone_size: .
d_call: .
j_call: TRBJ1-6
v_call: TRBV20-1
cdr3_nt: TGCAGTGCTAGAGATCGGTGGTTGAGTTCACCCCTCCACTTT
cdr3_aa: CSARDRWLSSPLHF

clone_size: .
d_call: TRBD2
j_call: TRBJ2-1
v_call: TRBV7-2
cdr3_nt: TGTGCCAGCAGCTCGGGACTAGCGGACTACAATGAGCAGTTCTTC
cdr3_aa: CASSSGLADYNEQFF

clone_size: few
d_call: TRBD2
j_call: TRBJ2-3
v_call: TRBV24-1
cdr3_nt: TGTGCCACCAGTGACCGAGGACTAGCGGGAGTCACAGATACGCAGTATTTT
cdr3_aa: CATSDRGLAGVTDTQYF

clone_size: many
d_call: TRBD1
j_call: TRBJ1-5
v_call: TRBV20-1
cdr3_nt: TGCAGTGCTAGGGGACAGGGGGCTTCGGGCAATCAGCCCCAGCATTTT
cdr3_aa: CSARGQGASGNQPQHF

clone_size: .
d_call: .
j_call: TRBJ2-6
v_call: TRBV25-1
cdr3_nt: TGTGCCAGCAGTGAACGGGGGGCCAACGTCCTGACTTTC
cdr3_aa: CASSERGANVLTF

clone_size: .
d_call: TRBD1
j_call: TRBJ2-2
v_call: TRBV6-1
cdr3_nt: TGTGCCACCTCAGGACAGGGGTGGACCGGGGAGCTGTTTTTT
cdr3_aa: CATSGQGWTGELFF

clone_size: .
d_call: .
j_call: TRBJ1-2
v_call: TRBV7-2
cdr3_nt: TGTGCCAGCGGCTTGGTTTCCTATGGCTACACCTTC
cdr3_aa: CASGLVSYGYTF

clone_size: .
d_call: .
j_call: TRBJ2-7
v_call: TRBV25-1
cdr3_nt: TGTGCCAGCAGTGAAGAAGGGGGCTACGAGCAGTACTTC
cdr3_aa: CASSEEGGYEQYF

clone_size: many
d_call: .
j_call: TRBJ1-3
v_call: TRBV4-3
cdr3_nt: TGCGCCAGCAGCCAAGACTTGCGGGGCTACTCTGGAAACACCATATATTTT
cdr3_aa: CASSQDLRGYSGNTIYF

clone_size: .
d_call: .
j_call: TRBJ1-2
v_call: TRBV20-1
cdr3_nt: TGCAGTGCTGGATGGGTTCACCATAACTATGGCTACACCTTC
cdr3_aa: CSAGWVHHNYGYTF

clone_size: few
d_call: TRBD1
j_call: TRBJ2-1
v_call: TRBV28
cdr3_nt: TGTGCCAGCAGTTCAGGCATTCAGGGGGCCTACAATGAGCAGTTCTTC
cdr3_aa: CASSSGIQGAYNEQFF

clone_size: many
d_call: .
j_call: TRBJ2-5
v_call: TRBV20-1
cdr3_nt: TGCAGTGCTAGACTAAGGAGCTTCGGGCTGGAGACCCAGTACTTC
cdr3_aa: CSARLRSFGLETQYF

clone_size: medium-sized
d_call: TRBD2
j_call: TRBJ2-7
v_call: TRBV5-1
cdr3_nt: TGCGCCAGCAGCTTGGTTCCGGGAGGGCCCTACGAGCAGTACTTC
cdr3_aa: CASSLVPGGPYEQYF

clone_size: many
d_call: .
j_call: TRBJ1-5
v_call: TRBV29-1
cdr3_nt: TGCAGCGTTGCTGGAGATAGCAATCAGCCCCAGCATTTT
cdr3_aa: CSVAGDSNQPQHF

clone_size: .
d_call: .
j_call: TRBJ2-7
v_call: TRBV7-9
cdr3_nt: TGTGCCAGCAGCACCGGGACGGAGCAGTACTTC
cdr3_aa: CASSTGTEQYF

clone_size: .
d_call: .
j_call: TRBJ1-2
v_call: TRBV25-1
cdr3_nt: TGTGCCAGCAGGGATTCGGGCTTCGACGGCTACACCTTC
cdr3_aa: CASRDSGFDGYTF

clone_size: many
d_call: .
j_call: TRBJ2-3
v_call: TRBV20-1
cdr3_nt: TGCAGTGCTAGGAAGGGGGAGGGACTACACACAGATACGCAGTATTTT
cdr3_aa: CSARKGEGLHTDTQYF

clone_size: .
d_call: .
j_call: TRBJ2-1
v_call: TRBV6-2/TRBV6-3
cdr3_nt: TGTGCCGGCAGTTCGGGGGACTTCAATGAGCAGTTCTTC
cdr3_aa: CAGSSGDFNEQFF

clone_size: few
d_call: .
j_call: TRBJ1-5
v_call: TRBV6-1
cdr3_nt: TGTGCCAGCACCCGAGGGGCACGGGTATGGCAGCCCCAGCATTTT
cdr3_aa: CASTRGARVWQPQHF

clone_size: many
d_call: .
j_call: TRBJ2-5
v_call: TRBV2
cdr3_nt: TGTGCCAGCAGTGTCCCTGGTCGGGGGAAGGAGACCCAGTACTTC
cdr3_aa: CASSVPGRGKETQYF

clone_size: .
d_call: .
j_call: TRBJ1-1
v_call: TRBV6-1
cdr3_nt: TGTGCCAGCAGCGAAGACAGTTTCGCTGAAGCTTTCTTT
cdr3_aa: CASSEDSFAEAFF

clone_size: .
d_call: .
j_call: TRBJ1-1
v_call: TRBV24-1
cdr3_nt: TGTGCCACCAGTGACCCAGGGTCTGAAGCTTTCTTT
cdr3_aa: CATSDPGSEAFF

clone_size: many
d_call: .
j_call: TRBJ1-2
v_call: TRBV7-9
cdr3_nt: TGTGCCAGCAGCTTAATGTTTTCAGGCAACTATGGCTACACCTTC
cdr3_aa: CASSLMFSGNYGYTF

clone_size: many
d_call: .
j_call: TRBJ1-2
v_call: TRBV6-4
cdr3_nt: TGTGCCAGCAGTGAGGGGGCTAACTATGGCTACACCTTC
cdr3_aa: CASSEGANYGYTF

clone_size: once
d_call: TRBD1
j_call: TRBJ1-1
v_call: TRBV29-1
cdr3_nt: TGCAGCGTCGAGGACAGGATGAACACTGAAGCTTTCTTT
cdr3_aa: CSVEDRMNTEAFF

clone_size: many
d_call: TRBD1
j_call: TRBJ2-1
v_call: TRBV29-1
cdr3_nt: TGCAGCGGTTGGACAGGGGGCTACAATGAGCAGTTCTTC
cdr3_aa: CSGWTGGYNEQFF

clone_size: .
d_call: TRBD2
j_call: TRBJ2-1
v_call: TRBV7-7
cdr3_nt: TGTGCTAGCAGCAGGACTAGCGGGAGGGAGGTAGATGAGCAGTTCTTC
cdr3_aa: CASSRTSGREVDEQFF

clone_size: many
d_call: .
j_call: TRBJ2-1
v_call: TRBV24-1
cdr3_nt: TGTGCCACCAGTGATTTATCGCAGGGGGAGCAGTTCTTC
cdr3_aa: CATSDLSQGEQFF

clone_size: .
d_call: .
j_call: TRBJ2-5
v_call: TRBV9
cdr3_nt: TGTGCCAGCAGCGCACATGGGGGTGGACTCCCGCCCCCCCAAGAGACCCAGTACTTC
cdr3_aa: CASSAHGGGLPPPQETQYF

clone_size: .
d_call: TRBD1
j_call: TRBJ2-5
v_call: TRBV7-8
cdr3_nt: TGTGCCAGCAGCTTAGCTCGCAGGGGGCTAGGGAAAGAGACCCAGTACTTC
cdr3_aa: CASSLARRGLGKETQYF

clone_size: .
d_call: TRBD1
j_call: TRBJ2-7
v_call: TRBV9
cdr3_nt: TGTGCCAGCAGCGGGACAGGGTCAAACTCCTACGAGCAGTACTTC
cdr3_aa: CASSGTGSNSYEQYF

clone_size: medium-sized
d_call: TRBD2
j_call: TRBJ2-7
v_call: TRBV5-1
cdr3_nt: TGCGCCAGCAGCTCAGGGGAAGGGGGACTAGCGTACGAGCAGTACTTC
cdr3_aa: CASSSGEGGLAYEQYF